The rows below give T cell receptor beta chains drawn from one sample of a study of cytomegalovirus exposure and HLA in healthy donors. Profiling relied on immunoSEQ multiplex PCR, and the TCRdb table lists in-frame clones only, not all of them. Counted here are approximately 120,000 clones, roughly 76% occurring once; the ten biggest clones make up more than 6%. Material for sequencing was PBMCs. These receptors were obtained from a woman aged 45-59 years in good health and CMV-seropositive. The CDR3 runs from the conserved cysteine through the conserved F or W. D genes are given only for firm matches. Clone size appears in some rows only: once, few, many, or a class for an expanded clone.

J gene | clone size | V gene | D gene | CDR3 protein | CDR3 DNA
TRBJ2-7 | - | TRBV2 | - | CASAPASYEQYF | TGTGCCAGCGCGCCCGCTTCCTACGAGCAGTACTTC
TRBJ1-2 | few | TRBV7-9 | TRBD1 | CASSVDRVSGYTF | TGTGCCAGCAGCGTCGACAGGGTTAGCGGCTACACCTTC
TRBJ2-2 | once | TRBV4-1 | - | CASSQDGQKNTGELFF | TGCGCCAGCAGCCAAGATGGACAGAAGAACACCGGGGAGCTGTTTTTT
TRBJ2-2 | - | TRBV5-1 | TRBD2 | CASSPELGGRAGTGELFF | TGCGCCAGCAGCCCCGAGCTGGGCGGGAGGGCCGGTACCGGGGAGCTGTTTTTT
TRBJ1-4 | - | TRBV5-4 | TRBD1 | CASSPDRGPYEKLFF | TGTGCCAGCAGCCCCGACAGGGGTCCTTATGAAAAACTGTTTTTT
TRBJ2-7 | - | TRBV10-3 | - | CAIKPGDIGGHEQYF | TGTGCCATCAAACCCGGGGATATAGGCGGCCACGAGCAGTACTTC
TRBJ2-3 | - | TRBV7-2 | TRBD2 | CASSPGGSGRRNTQYF | TGTGCCAGCAGCCCGGGGGGGAGCGGGAGACGAAATACGCAGTATTTT
TRBJ1-2 | - | TRBV5-6 | - | CASSFSQGGGYTF | TGTGCCAGCAGCTTTAGTCAGGGAGGGGGCTACACCTTC
TRBJ2-5 | - | TRBV5-6 | TRBD2 | CASSTGLVEETQYF | TGTGCCAGCAGCACCGGACTAGTGGAAGAGACCCAGTACTTC
TRBJ2-5 | few | TRBV7-6 | - | CASSLGSLAPPRETQYF | TGTGCCAGCAGCTTAGGATCACTAGCCCCCCCTAGGGAGACCCAGTACTTC
TRBJ1-2 | - | TRBV4-3 | TRBD1 | CASSQGGTATYYGYTF | TGCGCCAGCAGCCAAGGCGGGACAGCAACGTACTATGGCTACACCTTC
TRBJ1-2 | - | TRBV5-1 | TRBD1 | CASSFALTGAEGGYTF | TGCGCCAGCAGCTTCGCATTGACAGGGGCCGAGGGTGGCTACACCTTC
TRBJ2-3 | - | TRBV4-3 | TRBD1 | CASSGEVGQFVDTQYF | TGCGCCAGCAGCGGAGAGGTGGGACAGTTTGTAGATACGCAGTATTTT
TRBJ1-1 | - | TRBV5-8 | - | CASSLGLTGFGNTEAFF | TGTGCCAGCAGCTTGGGGCTGACAGGTTTTGGGAACACTGAAGCTTTCTTT
TRBJ2-3 | - | TRBV2 | TRBD2 | CASSDGGRTDTQYF | TGTGCCAGCAGTGACGGGGGGAGGACAGATACGCAGTATTTT
TRBJ1-1 | - | TRBV2 | - | CASARGTLMNTEAFF | TGTGCCAGCGCGCGGGGGACGTTAATGAACACTGAAGCTTTCTTT
TRBJ2-3 | - | TRBV14 | - | CASSQRRAGGTDTQYF | TGTGCCAGCAGCCAACGGAGGGCCGGGGGCACAGATACGCAGTATTTT
TRBJ2-7 | - | TRBV7-9 | - | CSSSLNQGMLSYEQYF | TGTTCCAGCAGCCTAAATCAGGGAATGCTCTCCTACGAGCAGTACTTC
TRBJ2-3 | - | TRBV7-3 | - | CASSRASTDTQYF | TGTGCCAGCAGCCGAGCTAGCACAGATACGCAGTATTTT
TRBJ2-1 | - | TRBV7-9 | - | CSSSVPRYEQFF | TGTTCCAGCAGCGTCCCTAGATATGAGCAGTTCTTC
TRBJ2-2 | - | TRBV28 | TRBD1 | CASRQGGTGELFF | TGTGCCAGTCGACAGGGTGGAACCGGGGAGCTGTTTTTT
TRBJ2-1 | - | TRBV7-9 | TRBD2 | CASSLTSGDNEQFF | TGTGCCAGCAGCTTAACCAGCGGGGACAATGAGCAGTTCTTC
TRBJ2-3 | - | TRBV7-8 | - | CASSLEGRGRGTDTQYF | TGTGCCAGCAGCTTAGAAGGACGGGGGAGAGGCACAGATACGCAGTATTTT
TRBJ2-3 | - | TRBV7-9 | - | CASALSRGADTQYF | TGTGCCAGCGCACTATCACGGGGTGCAGATACGCAGTATTTT
TRBJ1-2 | - | TRBV7-9 | - | CSSSFSLGKLNYGYTF | TGTTCCAGCAGCTTCTCGCTCGGGAAACTCAACTATGGCTACACCTTC
TRBJ2-3 | - | TRBV5-1 | TRBD2 | CASSLGLAGGQVTDTQYF | TGCGCCAGCAGCTTGGGACTAGCGGGGGGGCAGGTCACAGATACGCAGTATTTT
TRBJ2-1 | - | TRBV2 | TRBD2 | CASSEGLAGAGEQFF | TGTGCCAGCAGTGAAGGTCTAGCGGGGGCGGGTGAGCAGTTCTTC
TRBJ2-3 | once | TRBV7-3 | TRBD2 | CASSSGLAGSTDTQYF | TGTGCCAGCAGCTCTGGACTAGCGGGGAGCACAGATACGCAGTATTTT
TRBJ1-6 | few | TRBV21-1 | - | CASSSRGRVYNSPLHF | TGTGCCAGCAGCTCCCGCGGCAGGGTGTATAATTCACCCCTCCACTTT
TRBJ2-7 | few | TRBV7-9 | - | CASSPAWRSYEQYF | TGTGCCAGCAGCCCAGCTTGGCGGTCCTACGAGCAGTACTTC
TRBJ1-1 | - | TRBV7-9 | TRBD1 | CASSPGGLLGRNTEAFF | TGTGCCAGCAGCCCAGGGGGACTTCTTGGTCGGAACACTGAAGCTTTCTTT
TRBJ2-2 | - | TRBV9 | - | CASSGGGRTGELFF | TGTGCCAGCAGCGGGGGGGGGCGAACCGGGGAGCTGTTTTTT
TRBJ2-1 | - | TRBV4-3 | TRBD2 | CASSHTAGASPYEQFF | TGCGCCAGCAGCCACACAGCGGGGGCCTCACCCTATGAGCAGTTCTTC
TRBJ2-7 | once | TRBV4-2 | - | CASSQAAGVNEQYF | TGTGCCAGCAGCCAAGCCGCCGGGGTCAACGAGCAGTACTTC
TRBJ2-7 | - | TRBV6-5 | - | CASSSGAEQYF | TGTGCCAGCAGTTCCGGAGCAGAGCAGTACTTC
TRBJ2-7 | - | TRBV19 | TRBD2 | CASTQGLAGVYEQYF | TGTGCCAGTACCCAGGGACTAGCGGGAGTATACGAGCAGTACTTC
TRBJ2-2 | few | TRBV5-1 | - | CASRLQAGNTGELFF | TGCGCCAGCAGGTTGCAGGCAGGGAACACCGGGGAGCTGTTTTTT
TRBJ2-2 | - | TRBV7-2 | - | CASSLLALNTGELFF | TGTGCCAGCAGCTTATTAGCGCTCAACACCGGGGAGCTGTTTTTT
TRBJ2-5 | - | TRBV11-3 | TRBD1 | CASSFRGQGQETQYF | TGTGCCAGCAGCTTCCGCGGACAGGGCCAAGAGACCCAGTACTTC
TRBJ2-1 | - | TRBV6-4 | - | CASTKRQPSPYNEQFF | TGTGCCAGCACTAAGAGGCAGCCGAGCCCCTACAATGAGCAGTTCTTC
TRBJ2-3 | - | TRBV5-6 | - | CASSLYGPPSTDTQYF | TGTGCCAGCAGCTTGTACGGTCCCCCCAGCACAGATACGCAGTATTTT
TRBJ2-7 | - | TRBV7-2 | - | CATLKVAGPEQYF | TGTGCCACCCTAAAGGTGGCAGGGCCCGAGCAGTACTTC
TRBJ2-7 | - | TRBV5-1 | TRBD1 | CASGTDRVHEQYF | TGCGCCAGCGGAACCGACAGGGTCCACGAGCAGTACTTC
TRBJ1-4 | - | TRBV9 | TRBD1 | CASSSLQGPGEKLFF | TGTGCCAGCAGCTCGCTACAGGGGCCCGGGGAAAAACTGTTTTTT
TRBJ2-1 | - | TRBV7-3 | TRBD2 | CASSLSFGSGAHEQFF | TGTGCCAGCAGCTTAAGTTTTGGTAGCGGGGCCCATGAGCAGTTCTTC
TRBJ2-3 | - | TRBV7-2 | - | CASSLGSGDPGDTQYF | TGTGCCAGCAGCTTAGGGTCGGGAGACCCGGGAGATACGCAGTATTTT
TRBJ1-6 | - | TRBV7-2 | TRBD1 | CASSLGLGQGVYNSPLHF | TGTGCCAGCAGCTTAGGGCTTGGACAGGGGGTTTATAATTCACCCCTCCACTTT
TRBJ1-4 | - | TRBV11-2 | - | CASSYTGTTNEKLFF | TGTGCCAGCAGCTATACAGGGACAACTAATGAAAAACTGTTTTTT
TRBJ1-6 | - | TRBV14 | - | CASSHSGGSPLHF | TGTGCCAGCAGCCACTCAGGAGGGTCACCCCTCCACTTT
TRBJ1-1 | few | TRBV29-1 | - | CSVIEQLNTEAFF | TGCAGCGTTATCGAACAGCTGAACACTGAAGCTTTCTTT
TRBJ2-7 | few | TRBV7-7 | TRBD1 | CASSLGGRGPEQYF | TGTGCTAGCAGCTTAGGGGGCAGGGGGCCCGAGCAGTACTTC
TRBJ2-1 | - | TRBV9 | TRBD2 | CASSATVSGIEFF | TGTGCCAGCAGCGCGACAGTTAGCGGGATCGAGTTCTTC
TRBJ2-7 | - | TRBV28 | - | CASSPGQIRGEQYF | TGTGCCAGCAGTCCGGGACAGATCCGGGGGGAGCAGTACTTC
TRBJ1-1 | once | TRBV5-8 | - | CASSFQGRGNTEAFF | TGTGCCAGCAGCTTTCAGGGGAGGGGGAACACTGAAGCTTTCTTT